Below, 13 T cell receptor beta chains from the same sample are listed, as sequenced in a study of blood T cell repertoires in COVID-19. Profiling relied on immunoSEQ multiplex PCR, and the TCRdb table lists in-frame clones only, not all of them. The data hold approximately 200,000 clones, with about 88% observed a single time. Specimen: peripheral blood. The receptors were gathered from a man in his 70s with acute or convalescent COVID-19.

This chain connects TRBV7-3 to TRBJ2-1; 12 nucleotides align to TRBD2. The CDR3 is 15 amino acids. V was clipped by 4 bases and J by 7 bases; unmatched bases: 5. Germline lookup yields CDR1 SGHTA and CDR2 FQGTGA. CDR3 sequence (DNA): TGTGCCAGCAGCTCTCGACTAGCGGGAGCTAATGAGCAGTTCTTC. Its protein product is CASSSRLAGANEQFF. Variable domain in full (rest from reference TRBV7-3 and TRBJ2-1): GAGVSQTPSNKVTEKGKYVELRCDPISGHTALYWYRQSLGQGPEFLIYFQGTGAADDSGLPNDRFFAVRPEGSVSTLKIQRTERGDSAVYLCASSSRLAGANEQFFGPGTRLTVL.

The V gene is TRBV24-1, the J gene TRBJ2-1; 7 nucleotides agree with TRBD1. Per the germline V gene, CDR1 is KGHDR and CDR2 is SFDVKD. CDR3 length: 15 amino acids. V was pared by 4 bases and J by 6 bases, with 8 bases of the junction left unmatched. The DNA of the CDR3 is TGTGCCACCAGTGAAAGCGACAGGGTGGGCAATGAGCAGTTCTTC. This codes for CATSESDRVGNEQFF.

Of note for this clone: At one end, the junction sequence differs from germline, possibly due to a read error. The chain carries TRBV10-3 and TRBJ1-1; 7 bases are shared with TRBD1. The CDR3 length is 14 residues. The germline gives CDR1 ENHRY, CDR2 SYGVKD. The CDR3 reads CAMSDRDRVSEAFF. The CDR3 coding sequence is TGTGCCATGAGTGACAGGGATCGAGTCTCTGAAGCTTTCTTT.

This chain connects TRBV7-3 to TRBJ2-7; the match to TRBD2 covers 7 bases. V gave up 2 bases and J gave up 3 bases; unmatched junction bases: 7. Germline CDR1 SGHTA, CDR2 FQGTGA. The CDR3 has 15 residues. The CDR3: CASSLEAGVGYEQYF. CDR3 nucleotides: TGTGCCAGCAGCTTAGAGGCGGGAGTGGGCTACGAGCAGTACTTC.

The chain carries TRBV25-1 and TRBJ1-6; 9 bases align to TRBD1. The ends lost 8 bases at V and 10 bases at J; junction bases unmatched: 15. The CDR3 length is 16 residues. Looked up from germline, CDR1 is MGHDK and CDR2 is SYGVNS. The CDR3 DNA is TGTGCCAGCTCACCCCCTTGGGGACAGGGTCTCTCACCCCTCCACTTT. Its translation is CASSPPWGQGLSPLHF. Full variable domain (missing parts from reference TRBV25-1 and TRBJ1-6): EADIYQTPRYLVIGTGKKITLECSQTMGHDKMYWYQQDPGMELHLIHYSYGVNSTEKGDLSSESTVSRIRTEHFPLTLESARPSHTSQYLCASSPPWGQGLSPLHFGNGTRLTVT.

The CDR3 region is CASSPMTNYEQYF. The CDR3 DNA sequence: TGTGCCAGCAGCCCTATGACAAACTACGAGCAGTACTTC. V usage is TRBV7-2 and J usage is TRBJ2-7; no clear D gene. There are 13 residues in the CDR3. V lost 5 bases to trimming and J lost 3 bases, with 11 bases between them. CDR1 is SGHTA and CDR2 is FQGNSA in the germline V gene.

The chain joins TRBV11-1 to TRBJ2-7, with D unresolved. CDR1 is SGHAT and CDR2 is FQDESV in the germline V gene (reference sequence). Trimming took 4 bases from V and 3 from J, leaving 13 bases between them. The CDR3 extends over 14 amino acids. CDR3 DNA: TGTGCCAGCAGCTCACGCACGGGTCGCTACGAGCAGTACTTC. Its translation is CASSSRTGRYEQYF.

CDR3 nucleotides: TGCGCCAGCAGCTTGAATGAGGGCACGGGGACTGAAGCTTTCTTT. Translation gives CASSLNEGTGTEAFF. V and J are TRBV5-1 and TRBJ1-1; D uncertain. Trimming took 1 base from V and 5 from J, leaving 15 bases between them. Germline CDR1 and CDR2: SGHRS and YFSETQ. This CDR3 comprises 15 residues.

This sequence joins TRBV5-8 and TRBJ2-3; D perhaps matches TRBD2 (6 bases). The germline gives CDR1 SGHTS, CDR2 YDEGEE. The CDR3 length is 15 residues. The V end lost 4 bases, the J end lost 2 bases, and 14 bases lay between the germline ends. In DNA, the CDR3 is TGTGCCAGCAGCCCGGGGGACGGCCACACAGATACGCAGTATTTT. Protein: CASSPGDGHTDTQYF.

The chain carries TRBV6-2 or TRBV6-3 and TRBJ2-1; 11 nucleotides align to TRBD1. The V and J ends lost 2 bases and 3 bases, in that order; junction bases with no gene match: 9. The CDR3 covers 18 residues. Germline V gene sequence: CDR1 MNHEY, CDR2 SVGEGT. The CDR3 here is CASSYVTGQGGNYNEQFF. CDR3 DNA: TGTGCCAGCAGTTACGTTACGGGACAGGGGGGGAACTACAATGAGCAGTTCTTC.

V gene TRBV24-1 combines with J gene TRBJ1-5; 9 bases are shared with TRBD1. This CDR3 has 13 residues. CDR1 KGHDR and CDR2 SFDVKD come from the germline V gene. Germline trimming cut 4 bases from V and 15 bases from J; bases unmatched to any gene: 9. CDR3 DNA sequence: TGTGCCACCAGTGACCGAACCGGGACAGGGCGGCATTTT. Protein sequence: CATSDRTGTGRHF.

The rearrangement links TRBV6-1 to TRBJ1-1; 9 bases align to TRBD1. From germline, CDR1 is MNHNS and CDR2 SASEGT. This CDR3 is built from 16 residues. Trimming took 1 base from V and 9 from J; bases not matched to a gene: 12. The CDR3 reads CASSEGRLGQGRKAFF. For the CDR3, the DNA is TGTGCCAGCAGTGAAGGTCGTTTGGGACAGGGACGGAAAGCTTTCTTT.

V is TRBV7-2 and J is TRBJ2-1; perhaps TRBD1 as D (5 bases). CDR1 and CDR2 (germline): SGHTA, FQGNSA. Trimming pared 5 bases from V and 10 bases from J, leaving 21 bases between. The CDR3 has 15 amino acids. The CDR3 spells CASSIRAGAFREQFF. CDR3 sequence (DNA): TGTGCCAGCAGCATACGGGCTGGGGCTTTTCGGGAGCAGTTCTTC.